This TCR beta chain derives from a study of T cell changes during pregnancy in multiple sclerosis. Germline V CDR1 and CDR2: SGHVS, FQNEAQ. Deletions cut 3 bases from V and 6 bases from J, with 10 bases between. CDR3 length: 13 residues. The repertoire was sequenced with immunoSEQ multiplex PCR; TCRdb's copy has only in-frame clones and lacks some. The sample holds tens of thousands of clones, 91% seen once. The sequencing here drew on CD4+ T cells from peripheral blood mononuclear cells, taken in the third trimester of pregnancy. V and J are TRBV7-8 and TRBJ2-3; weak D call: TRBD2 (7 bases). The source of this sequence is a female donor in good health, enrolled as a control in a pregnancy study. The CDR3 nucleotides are TGTGCCAGCAGCTTCCGGGGGGCGGATACGCAGTATTTT. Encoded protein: CASSFRGADTQYF.